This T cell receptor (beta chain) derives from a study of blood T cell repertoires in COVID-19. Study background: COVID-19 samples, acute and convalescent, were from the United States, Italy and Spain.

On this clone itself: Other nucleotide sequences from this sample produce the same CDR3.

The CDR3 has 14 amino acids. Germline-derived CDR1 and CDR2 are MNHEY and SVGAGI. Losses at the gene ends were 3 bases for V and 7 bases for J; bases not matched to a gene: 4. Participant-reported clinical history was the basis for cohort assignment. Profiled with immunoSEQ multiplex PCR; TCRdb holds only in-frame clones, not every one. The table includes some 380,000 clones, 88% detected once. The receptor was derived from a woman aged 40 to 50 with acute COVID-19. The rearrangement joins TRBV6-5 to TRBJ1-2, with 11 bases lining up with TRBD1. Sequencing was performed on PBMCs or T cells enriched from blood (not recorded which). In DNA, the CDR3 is TGTGCCAGCAGTTATGGGACAGGGGGTGGTGGCTACACCTTC. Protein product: CASSYGTGGGGYTF.